One sample yielded the 18 T cell receptor beta chains listed below, sequenced in a study of blood T cell repertoires in COVID-19. Profiling relied on immunoSEQ multiplex PCR, and the TCRdb table lists in-frame clones only, not all of them. The repertoire includes about 250,000 clones, about 82% of them detected once, and roughly 5.2% sits in the top ten. Sequenced sample: peripheral blood. The receptors stem from a woman older than 75 with COVID-19, enrolled during active disease.

This clone appeared a single time. This chain joins TRBV3-1 (or the pseudogene TRBV3-2) and TRBJ1-2, with D perhaps matching TRBD1 (5 bases). V was trimmed by 0 bases and J by 8 bases, leaving 13 bases between them. The germline V gene encodes CDR1 LGHDT and CDR2 YNNKEL (reference sequence). CDR3 length equals 14 residues. The CDR3 DNA is TGTGCCAGCAGCCAAGATTTCAGGGAAGACGGCTACACCTTC. The encoded protein is CASSQDFREDGYTF.

V usage is TRBV2 and J usage is TRBJ1-1; D is perhaps TRBD1 (5 bases). Germline V CDR1 and CDR2: SNHLY, FYNNEI. CDR3 length equals 14 residues. The V gene lost 6 bases and the J gene lost 5 bases, with 16 bases spanning the gap. CDR3 loop: CASSEDGGRTEAFF. The CDR3 nucleotides read TGTGCCAGCAGCGAGGACGGGGGGAGGACTGAAGCTTTCTTT.

The CDR3 coding sequence is TGTGCCAGCAGCTTATGGTCTGGGGAGGAGACCCAGTACTTC. Its protein product is CASSLWSGEETQYF. The rearrangement links TRBV7-9 to TRBJ2-5; D is perhaps TRBD2 (5 bases). The CDR3 is 14 residues long. Germline assignment: CDR1 SEHNR and CDR2 FQNEAQ (reference sequence). V was shortened by 2 bases and J by 5 bases, with 12 bases between the two germline ends.

This sequence joins TRBV7-2 and TRBJ1-3; 7 bases are shared with TRBD1. Germline CDR1 reads SGHTA; CDR2 reads FQGNSA. The trim removed 3 bases at V and 8 bases at J, leaving 19 bases unmatched. The CDR3 covers 18 residues. The CDR3 here is CASSFPLRGITRVDTIYF. CDR3 DNA sequence: TGTGCCAGCAGCTTTCCCCTCAGGGGGATTACAAGGGTAGACACCATATATTTT.

The chain is built from TRBV6-5 and TRBJ2-3, with 7 nucleotides matching TRBD2. V shed 6 bases, J shed 1 base, and the junction held 7 bases outside the gene matches. Germline loops: CDR1 MNHEY, CDR2 SVGAGI. This CDR3 has 15 amino acids. CDR3 residues: CASRVTSIGTDTQYF. The CDR3 bases are TGTGCCAGCAGGGTGACTAGCATCGGCACAGATACGCAGTATTTT.

V usage is TRBV6-5 and J usage is TRBJ2-1, with 14 bases matching TRBD2. The CDR3 has 14 residues. Germline CDR1 is MNHEY and CDR2 is SVGAGI. V shed 6 bases, J shed 9 bases, and the junction held 4 bases outside the gene matches. The DNA of the CDR3 is TGTGCCAGCAGAAGACTAGCGGGGGGGGTTGAGCAGTTCTTC. Protein product: CASRRLAGGVEQFF.

This clone was recorded once. V and J are TRBV6-5 and TRBJ2-1; D not resolved. The CDR3 has 12 residues. V lost 4 bases and J lost 7, with 8 bases in between. Germline V gene lookup returns CDR1 MNHEY and CDR2 SVGAGI. This CDR3 reads CASSLTMNEQFF. The CDR3 DNA sequence: TGTGCCAGCAGTTTAACTATGAATGAGCAGTTCTTC.

V is TRBV15 and J is TRBJ2-1, with D uncertain. The germline V gene has CDR1 LNHNV and CDR2 YYDKDF (reference sequence). CDR3 length: 16 amino acids. The V and J ends lost 0 bases and 0 bases respectively, with 9 bases between them. The CDR3: CATSRESASSYNEQFF. CDR3 sequence (DNA): TGTGCCACCAGCAGAGAGTCGGCTAGCTCCTACAATGAGCAGTTCTTC. Full variable domain (missing parts from reference TRBV15 and TRBJ2-1): DAMVIQNPRYQVTQFGKPVTLSCSQTLNHNVMYWYQQKSSQAPKLLFHYYDKDFNNEADTPDNFQSRRPNTSFCFLDIRSPGLGDTAMYLCATSRESASSYNEQFFGPGTRLTVL.

As to this clone: Other DNA sequences within the sample encode an identical CDR3. The genes are TRBV19 and TRBJ2-2, with D tentatively TRBD1 (6 bases). V was cut by 6 bases and J by 1 base, with 9 bases left in between. Germline V gene lookup returns CDR1 LNHDA and CDR2 SQIVND (reference sequence). This CDR3 has 14 amino acids. As DNA, the CDR3 is TGTGCCAGTAGCCAACAGGGGAACACCGGGGAGCTGTTTTTT. Its translation is CASSQQGNTGELFF.

This clone is a singleton in its sample. V usage is TRBV28 and J usage is TRBJ1-6, with a tentative D call TRBD1 (5 bases). V was clipped by 7 bases and J by 9 bases, with 16 bases between them. Germline V lookup: CDR1 MDHEN, CDR2 SYDVKM. There are 14 residues in the CDR3. The DNA for the CDR3 is TGTGCCAGCAACGGGGGATTTCGTGCTTCACCCCTCCACTTT. It specifies CASNGGFRASPLHF.

The chain links TRBV13 to TRBJ1-4, with 10 bases that match TRBD1. This CDR3 is built from 16 residues. Looked up from germline, CDR1 is PRHDT and CDR2 is FYEKMQ (reference sequence). The V and J ends lost 5 bases and 8 bases, in that order; junction bases with no gene match: 11. CDR3 sequence: CASSQTSGTGAEKLFF. DNA of the CDR3: TGTGCCAGCAGCCAAACATCCGGGACAGGGGCCGAAAAACTGTTTTTT.

The rearrangement joins TRBV2 to TRBJ2-7, with TRBD2 as a possible D gene (7 bases). CDR1 and CDR2 from the germline V gene are SNHLY and FYNNEI. There are 15 residues in the CDR3. The V gene lost 6 bases and the J gene lost 0 bases, with 15 bases spanning the gap. CDR3 protein: CASRRGRGSSYEQYV. The CDR3 DNA is TGTGCCAGCAGGCGGGGGCGCGGGAGCTCCTACGAGCAGTACGTC.

The V call is TRBV5-1, the J call TRBJ2-1; 9 bases match TRBD1. The germline CDR1 and CDR2 sequences are SGHRS and YFSETQ. With V trimmed by 0 bases and J by 7 bases, 5 bases remained unmatched. The CDR3 loop spans 15 amino acids. In nucleotides, the CDR3 is TGCGCCAGCAGCTTGGGTGACAGGGGGGATAATGAGCAGTTCTTC. Translating gives CASSLGDRGDNEQFF.

The chain recombines TRBV12-3 or TRBV12-4 with TRBJ1-2; possibly TRBD1 for D (6 bases). Trimming removed 8 bases at V and 4 bases at J, with 11 bases between. The CDR3 is 12 amino acids. The CDR3 loop reads CASGRTAYGYTF. The CDR3 nucleotides are TGTGCCAGCGGACGGACAGCCTATGGCTACACCTTC.

This rearrangement joins TRBV6-5 to TRBJ2-6; no definite D call. CDR1 MNHEY and CDR2 SVGAGI come from the germline V gene. The CDR3 runs to 15 residues. The V gene lost 4 bases and the J gene lost 0 bases, with 7 bases spanning the gap. The CDR3 protein is CASSSIYSGANVLTF. DNA for the CDR3: TGTGCCAGCAGTTCGATCTACTCTGGGGCCAACGTCCTGACTTTC.

The chain joins TRBV19 to TRBJ2-2; TRBD1 agrees at 8 bases. The germline CDR1 and CDR2 sequences are LNHDA and SQIVND (reference sequence). There are 15 residues in the CDR3. The trim removed 6 bases at V and 0 bases at J, leaving 3 bases unmatched. The CDR3 bases are TGTGCCAGTAGGCTGGACAGGGCGAACACCGGGGAGCTGTTTTTT. It yields the protein CASRLDRANTGELFF.

This sequence joins TRBV28 and TRBJ1-2, with 7 bases matching TRBD1. V was clipped by 6 bases and J by 4 bases; unmatched bases: 2. Germline loops: CDR1 MDHEN, CDR2 SYDVKM. The CDR3 runs to 12 residues. The CDR3 protein is CASSGTAYGYTF. In DNA form, the CDR3 reads TGTGCCAGCAGCGGGACAGCCTATGGCTACACCTTC.

This chain connects TRBV6-5 to TRBJ1-6; D gene uncertain. The CDR3 spans 15 residues. Germline CDR1 MNHEY, CDR2 SVGAGI. The germline V and J ends were trimmed by 6 bases and 11 bases, with 20 bases remaining between them. CDR3 protein: CASSQRALEGTPLHF. DNA for the CDR3: TGTGCCAGCAGCCAGAGGGCCCTCGAGGGCACACCCCTCCACTTT.